What follows are 14 T cell receptor beta chains derived from one specimen sequenced in a study of metastatic and nonmetastatic thyroid tumors. Each patient came to thyroid surgery without any prior treatment (of any kind). TCRdb reprocessed the PCR reads using MiXCR. This table has 35,000 to 45,000 clones, around 10% appearing once. Sequenced input: blood. The receptors derive from a male donor with papillary thyroid cancer or a benign thyroid nodule (not recorded which). Some clones in this sample may be carry-over from other donors' samples.

The V call is TRBV20-1, the J call TRBJ2-1; TRBD2 matches at 13 bases. Germline assignment: CDR1 DFQATT and CDR2 SNEGSKA (reference sequence). This CDR3 region has 13 residues. Germline trimming cut 8 bases from V and 7 bases from J; bases unmatched to any gene: 5. Here the CDR3 reads CSPRTSGRNEQFF. CDR3 nucleotides: TGCAGTCCCAGGACTAGCGGGAGAAATGAGCAGTTCTTC.

Concerning this clone: An end of the junction differs from the germline gene, which may be a read error. The DNA for the CDR3 is TGTGCCAGCAGTACCTCCCTAGGTCAGCCACAGCATTTT. This translates into CASSTSLGQPQHF. V gene TRBV6-1 combines with J gene TRBJ1-5, with unresolved D. The CDR3 is 13 residues long. Germline CDR1 MNHNS, CDR2 SASEGT.

The table lists this clone with many counts. The rearrangement joins TRBV9 to TRBJ2-6; possibly TRBD1 or TRBD2 for D (5 bases each). Germline CDR1 SGDLS, CDR2 YYNGEE. This CDR3 region has 16 residues. Between the trimmed V and J ends, which lost 4 bases and 0 bases, there was a span of 11 bases. CDR3 DNA: TGTGCCAGCAGCCGGGACCGGAACTCTGGGGCCAACGTCCTGACTTTC. This sequence encodes CASSRDRNSGANVLTF.

Relative to its sample, this clone is medium-sized (0.01 to 0.1%). The rearrangement links TRBV28 to TRBJ2-7; the D gene is possibly TRBD2 (6 bases). There are 12 residues in the CDR3. Germline CDR1 reads MDHEN; CDR2 reads SYDVKM. Trimming stripped 3 bases from V and 6 bases from J, with 9 bases between. Written as DNA, the CDR3 is TGTGCCAGCAGTTTGAAAGCGGGCGAGCAGTACTTC. Amino acids: CASSLKAGEQYF.

This clone was recorded at least ten times. The chain has TRBV20-1 and TRBJ2-7; the match to TRBD2 covers 8 bases. The CDR3 loop spans 14 amino acids. CDR1 DFQATT and CDR2 SNEGSKA come from the germline V gene (reference sequence). The CDR3 sequence is CSPHPGGSSYEQYF. CDR3 DNA sequence: TGCAGCCCCCACCCGGGGGGGAGTTCCTACGAGCAGTACTTC.

By proportion, this clone is large (0.1 to 1%). The chain uses TRBV5-1 and TRBJ1-2, with D perhaps matching TRBD1 (6 bases). The CDR3 sequence is 13 residues long. Looked up from germline, CDR1 is SGHRS and CDR2 is YFSETQ. The V and J ends lost 2 bases and 6 bases respectively, with 11 bases between them. The CDR3 region is CASSFSEGDGYTF. CDR3 nucleotides: TGCGCCAGCAGCTTTTCGGAGGGGGATGGCTACACCTTC.

This clone is termed medium-sized. The chain carries TRBV28 and TRBJ1-6; maybe TRBD1 (6 bases). This CDR3 comprises 14 residues. Between the trimmed V and J ends, which lost 4 bases and 8 bases, there was a span of 12 bases. The germline CDR1 and CDR2 sequences are MDHEN and SYDVKM. In nucleotides, the CDR3 is TGTGCCAGCAGTTCGGACAGCGGTTATTCACCCCTCCACTTT. Translating it yields CASSSDSGYSPLHF.

The sample holds a few counts of this clone. A single base separates this from a much larger clone, so it may be a read error. The CDR3 region has the DNA TGTGCCAGCAGTGGGATGAACACTGAAGCTTTCTTT. Encoded protein: CASSGMNTEAFF. The chain is built from TRBV28 and TRBJ1-1, with D hard to call. Per germline, CDR1 MDHEN and CDR2 SYDVKM. Trimming took 5 bases from V and 0 from J, leaving 4 bases between them. The CDR3 is 12 amino acids.

This clone was detected many times. The genes are TRBV4-3 and TRBJ1-4; D call uncertain. The germline CDR1 and CDR2 sequences are LGHNA and YSLEER. This CDR3 region has 13 residues. Trimming took 2 bases from V and 14 from J, leaving 15 bases between them. CDR3 DNA: TGCGCCAGCAGCCAACAGGCCGGGATGGATCTGTTTTTT. It specifies CASSQQAGMDLFF.

In this sample, this clone turned up many times. The rearrangement links TRBV6-1 to TRBJ2-5; a possible D gene is TRBD2 (6 bases). Trimming removed 7 bases at V and 4 bases at J, with 16 bases between. The CDR3 totals 14 residues. Germline V gene lookup returns CDR1 MNHNS and CDR2 SASEGT. The CDR3 protein is CASTVGAGRETQYF. CDR3 nucleotides: TGTGCCAGCACGGTCGGGGCCGGGAGAGAGACCCAGTACTTC.

This rearrangement joins TRBV19 to TRBJ2-1, with 8 nucleotides matching TRBD2. V shed 7 bases, J shed 12 bases, and the junction held 14 bases outside the gene matches. The CDR3 loop spans 14 amino acids. CDR1 and CDR2 from the germline V gene are LNHDA and SQIVND (reference sequence). CDR3 loop: CASTPDREGSGQFF. In DNA, the CDR3 is TGTGCCAGTACCCCAGACCGGGAGGGTTCGGGGCAGTTCTTC.

This clone occurred many times. This sequence joins TRBV7-7 and TRBJ2-3; D is unclear. This CDR3 spans 12 amino acids. Germline-derived CDR1 and CDR2 are SSHAT and FNYEAQ (reference sequence). CDR3 bases: TGTGCAACGAAGGAACTCACAGATACGCAGTATTTT. The encoded protein is CATKELTDTQYF. The entire variable domain, with the rest obtained from reference TRBV7-7 and TRBJ2-3, is as follows: GAGVSQSPRYKVTKRGQDVTLRCDPISSHATLYWYQQALGQGPEFLTYFNYEAQPDKSGLPSDRFSAERPEGSISTLTIQRTEQRDSAMYRCATKELTDTQYFGPGTRLTVL.

Points on this clone: A read error is possible here, since a much larger clone lies one base away. The J gene is TRBJ2-5, the V gene TRBV18, with 13 positions matching TRBD2. The CDR3 consists of 16 residues. Germline loops: CDR1 KGHSH, CDR2 LQKENI. In DNA form, the CDR3 reads TGTGCCAGCTCACCCCTACTAGCGGGAGGGGTCGAGATCCAGTACTTC. This encodes CASSPLLAGGVEIQYF.

This clone was seen more than once but under ten times. The V and J genes are TRBV18 and TRBJ1-1, with D possibly matching TRBD1 (6 bases). Per germline, CDR1 KGHSH and CDR2 LQKENI. The CDR3 contains 17 residues. The V end was cut by 2 bases, the J end by 1 base, with 17 bases between. The CDR3 DNA follows: TGTGCCAGCTCACCATCCCCCTGGCAGGGGCGGAACACTGAAGCTTTCTTT. Translation: CASSPSPWQGRNTEAFF. Variable domain in full (rest from reference TRBV18 and TRBJ1-1): NAGVMQNPRHLVRRRGQEARLRCSPMKGHSHVYWYRQLPEEGLKFMVYLQKENIIDESGMPKERFSAEFPKEGPSILRIQQVVRGDSAAYFCASSPSPWQGRNTEAFFGQGTRLTVV.